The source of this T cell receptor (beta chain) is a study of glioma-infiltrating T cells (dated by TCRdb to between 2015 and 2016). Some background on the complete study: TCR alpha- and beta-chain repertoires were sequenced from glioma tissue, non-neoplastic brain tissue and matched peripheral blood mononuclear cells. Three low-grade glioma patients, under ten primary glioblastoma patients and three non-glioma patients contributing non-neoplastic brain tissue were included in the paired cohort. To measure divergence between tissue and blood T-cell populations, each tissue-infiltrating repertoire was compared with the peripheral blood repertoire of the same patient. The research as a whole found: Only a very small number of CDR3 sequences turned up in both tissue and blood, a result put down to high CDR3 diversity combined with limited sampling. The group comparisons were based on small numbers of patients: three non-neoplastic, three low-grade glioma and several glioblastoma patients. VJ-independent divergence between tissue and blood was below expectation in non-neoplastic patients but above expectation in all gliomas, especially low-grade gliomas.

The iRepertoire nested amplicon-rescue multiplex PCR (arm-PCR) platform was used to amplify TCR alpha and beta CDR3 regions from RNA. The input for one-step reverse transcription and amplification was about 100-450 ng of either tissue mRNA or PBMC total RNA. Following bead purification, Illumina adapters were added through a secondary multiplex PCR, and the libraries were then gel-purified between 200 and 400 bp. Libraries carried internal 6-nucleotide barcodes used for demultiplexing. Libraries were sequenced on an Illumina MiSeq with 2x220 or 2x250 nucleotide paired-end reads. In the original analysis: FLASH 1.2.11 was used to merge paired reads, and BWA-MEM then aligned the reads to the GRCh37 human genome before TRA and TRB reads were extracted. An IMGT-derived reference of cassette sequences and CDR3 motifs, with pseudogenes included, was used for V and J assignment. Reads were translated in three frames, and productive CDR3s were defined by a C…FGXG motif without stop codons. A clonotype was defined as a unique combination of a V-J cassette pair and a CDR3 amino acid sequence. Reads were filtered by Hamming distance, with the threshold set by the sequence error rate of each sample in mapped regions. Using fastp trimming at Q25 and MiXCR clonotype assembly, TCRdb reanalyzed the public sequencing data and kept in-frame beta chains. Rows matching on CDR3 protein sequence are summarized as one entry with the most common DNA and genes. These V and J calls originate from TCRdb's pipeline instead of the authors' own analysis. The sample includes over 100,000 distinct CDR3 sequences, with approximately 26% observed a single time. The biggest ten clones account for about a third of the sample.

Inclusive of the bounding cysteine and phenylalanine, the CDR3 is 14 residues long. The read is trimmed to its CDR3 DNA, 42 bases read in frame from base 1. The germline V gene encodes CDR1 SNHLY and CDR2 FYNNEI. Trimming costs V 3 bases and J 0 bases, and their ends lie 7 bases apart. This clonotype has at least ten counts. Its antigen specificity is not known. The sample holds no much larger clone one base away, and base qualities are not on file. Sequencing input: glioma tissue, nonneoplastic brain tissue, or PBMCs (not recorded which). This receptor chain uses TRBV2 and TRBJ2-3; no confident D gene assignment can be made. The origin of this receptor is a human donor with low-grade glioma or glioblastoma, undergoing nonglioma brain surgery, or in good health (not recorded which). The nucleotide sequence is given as TGTGCCAGCAGTGACTCCACTAGCACAGATACGCAGTATTTT. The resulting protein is CASSDSTSTDTQYF.